What follows is one T cell receptor (beta chain) and its context. This sample is drawn from a study of T cells in Graves' hyperthyroidism and ophthalmopathy. Participants, patients aged 18 to 65, had newly diagnosed hyperthyroidism with a duration under 2 months. Each diagnosis was grounded in clinical symptoms, serum thyroxine and TRAb, thyroid ultrasound, and orbital computed tomography. RNA transcripts were the template for amplifying TCR beta CDR3 regions. TCR CDR3 underwent first-round RT-PCR with the HTBI primer set. Using its own MiXCR run on the multiplex PCR reads, TCRdb lists one record per CDR3 protein. The sample lists hundreds of thousands of distinct CDR3 sequences, around 42% occurring once. Germline-derived CDR1 and CDR2 are SGHVS and FQNEAQ. With V trimmed by 6 bases and J by 1 base, 8 bases remained unmatched. The CDR3 sequence is 16 residues long.

Sequenced input: peripheral blood or thyroid tissue (not recorded which). This TCR derives from a woman aged 18-29 years with Graves' hyperthyroidism. The chain recombines TRBV7-8 with TRBJ2-3, with TRBD2 matching over 9 bases. CDR3 bases: TGTGCCAGCAGACCGACTAGCGGTCCTCGCACAGATACGCAGTATTTT. It is translated as CASRPTSGPRTDTQYF.